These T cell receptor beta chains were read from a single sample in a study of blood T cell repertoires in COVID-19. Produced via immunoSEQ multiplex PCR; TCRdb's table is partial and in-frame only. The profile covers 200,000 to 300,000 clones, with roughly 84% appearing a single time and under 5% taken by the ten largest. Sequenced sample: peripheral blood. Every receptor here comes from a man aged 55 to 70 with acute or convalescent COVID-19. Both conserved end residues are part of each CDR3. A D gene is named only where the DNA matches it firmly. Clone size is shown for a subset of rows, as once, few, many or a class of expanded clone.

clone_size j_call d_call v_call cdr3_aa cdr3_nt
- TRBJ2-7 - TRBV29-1 CSVEDHVGEAYEQYF TGCAGCGTTGAAGATCATGTGGGGGAGGCCTACGAGCAGTACTTC
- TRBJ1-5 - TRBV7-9 CASSGTEISGQPQHF TGTGCCAGCAGCGGAACTGAGATCTCGGGTCAGCCCCAGCATTTT
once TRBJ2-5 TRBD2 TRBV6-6 CASSHVRGGQETQYF TGTGCCAGCAGCCACGTGCGGGGGGGACAAGAGACCCAGTACTTC
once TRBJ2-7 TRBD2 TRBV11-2 CASSWGGSSYEQYF TGTGCCAGCAGCTGGGGGGGGAGCTCCTACGAGCAGTACTTC
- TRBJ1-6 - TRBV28 CASSYGGRSPLHF TGTGCCAGCAGTTATGGCGGAAGATCACCCCTCCACTTT
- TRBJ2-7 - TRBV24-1 CATSGGIGDEQYF TGTGCCACCAGTGGAGGGATCGGCGACGAGCAGTACTTC
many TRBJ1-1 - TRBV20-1 CSASRRGGAFF TGCAGTGCTAGCAGGAGGGGAGGAGCTTTCTTT
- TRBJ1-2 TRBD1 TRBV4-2 CASSQDRAGGHYGYTF TGTGCCAGCAGCCAAGATCGGGCAGGGGGCCACTATGGCTACACCTTC
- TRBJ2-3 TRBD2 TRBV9 CASSVVSGGVTDTQYF TGTGCCAGCAGCGTAGTTAGCGGGGGGGTCACAGATACGCAGTATTTT
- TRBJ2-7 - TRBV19 CASRPPGGYEQYF TGTGCCAGTAGGCCCCCCGGGGGATACGAGCAGTACTTC
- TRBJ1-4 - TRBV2 CASKAGATNEKLFF TGTGCCAGCAAGGCGGGTGCAACTAATGAAAAACTGTTTTTT
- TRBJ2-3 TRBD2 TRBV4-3 CASSQDWREGTDTQYF TGCGCCAGCAGCCAAGATTGGCGGGAGGGCACAGATACGCAGTATTTT
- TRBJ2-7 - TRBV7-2 CASSLVDIGEQYF TGTGCCAGCAGCTTAGTTGATATCGGGGAGCAGTACTTC
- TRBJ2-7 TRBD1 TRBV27 CASSTGGWSEQYF TGTGCCAGCAGTACAGGGGGGTGGTCCGAGCAGTACTTC
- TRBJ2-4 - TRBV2 CASSEPGQAKNIQYF TGTGCCAGCAGTGAACCCGGACAGGCCAAAAACATTCAGTACTTC
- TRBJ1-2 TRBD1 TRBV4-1 CASSQVQGNYGYTF TGCGCCAGCAGCCAAGTACAGGGGAACTATGGCTACACCTTC
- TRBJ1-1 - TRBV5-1 CASSLAGTGGSTEAFF TGCGCCAGCAGCTTGGCCGGAACCGGAGGGAGCACTGAAGCTTTCTTT
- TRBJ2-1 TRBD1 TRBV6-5 CASRPGTGRYNEQFF TGTGCCAGCAGACCCGGGACAGGGCGCTACAATGAGCAGTTCTTC
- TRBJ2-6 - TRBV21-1 CASSKIGAGALVGANVLTF TGTGCCAGCAGCAAAATAGGGGCAGGGGCTCTGGTAGGGGCCAACGTCCTGACTTTC
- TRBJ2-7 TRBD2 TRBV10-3 CAIRRTSGSYEQYF TGTGCCATCAGAAGGACTAGCGGGAGTTACGAGCAGTACTTC
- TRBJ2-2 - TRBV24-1 CATSDSGHYTGELFF TGTGCCACCAGTGATTCGGGACACTACACCGGGGAGCTGTTTTTT
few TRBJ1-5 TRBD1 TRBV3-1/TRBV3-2 CASSLGTGNQPQHF TGTGCCAGCAGCCTTGGGACAGGCAATCAGCCCCAGCATTTT
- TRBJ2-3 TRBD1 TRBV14 CASSARDRQRMSQYF TGTGCCAGCAGCGCCCGGGACAGGCAACGAATGTCGCAGTATTTT
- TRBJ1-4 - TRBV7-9 CASSLSGNEKLFF TGTGCCAGCAGCTTATCGGGGAATGAAAAACTGTTTTTT
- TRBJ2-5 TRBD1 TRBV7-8 CASKRRLGTGGAETQYF TGTGCCAGCAAACGTCGTTTAGGGACAGGGGGCGCGGAGACCCAGTACTTC
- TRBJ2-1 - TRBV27 CASSTGVTYNEQFF TGTGCCAGCAGCACGGGAGTCACCTACAATGAGCAGTTCTTC
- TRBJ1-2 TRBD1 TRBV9 CASRRGPNYGYTF TGTGCCAGCAGAAGGGGGCCGAACTATGGCTACACCTTC
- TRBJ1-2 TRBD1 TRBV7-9 CAGDSNYGYTF TGTGCCGGGGACAGTAACTATGGCTACACCTTC
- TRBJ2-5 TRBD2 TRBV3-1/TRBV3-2 CASSQAQLASETQYF TGTGCCAGCAGCCAAGCCCAACTAGCGTCGGAGACCCAGTACTTC
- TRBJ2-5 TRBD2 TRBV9 CASSERLAGRETQYF TGTGCCAGCAGCGAACGACTAGCGGGACGGGAGACCCAGTACTTC
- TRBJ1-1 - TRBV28 CASSLLDRSVNHVMNTEAFF TGTGCCAGCAGTTTACTTGATCGTAGCGTCAACCACGTTATGAACACTGAAGCTTTCTTT
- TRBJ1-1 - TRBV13 CASSLDATGPPEAFF TGTGCCAGCAGCTTAGATGCGACAGGACCCCCTGAAGCTTTCTTT
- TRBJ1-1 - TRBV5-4 CASSLGPGQATEAFF TGTGCCAGCAGCTTGGGTCCCGGCCAGGCCACTGAAGCTTTCTTT
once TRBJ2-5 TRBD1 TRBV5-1 CASSETGYLQETQYF TGCGCCAGCAGCGAGACAGGGTACTTACAAGAGACCCAGTACTTC
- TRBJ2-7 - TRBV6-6 CASSRGYTAYEQYF TGTGCCAGCAGCCGCGGGTACACTGCCTACGAGCAGTACTTC
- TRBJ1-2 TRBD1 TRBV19 CASKVTHDRGYGYTF TGTGCCAGTAAAGTAACCCATGACAGGGGCTATGGCTACACCTTC
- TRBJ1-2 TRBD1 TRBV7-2 CASSSRQGYGYTF TGTGCCAGCAGCTCGCGACAGGGCTATGGCTACACTTTC
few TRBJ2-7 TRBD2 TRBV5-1 CASSLWGSYSGNNEQYF TGCGCCAGCAGCTTATGGGGATCATATAGCGGGAACAACGAGCAGTACTTC
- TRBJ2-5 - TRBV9 CASSVGVAERGETQYF TGTGCCAGCAGCGTTGGGGTAGCGGAAAGAGGGGAGACCCAGTACTTC
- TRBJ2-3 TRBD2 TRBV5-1 CASSLDLADPTDTQYF TGCGCCAGCAGCTTGGATCTAGCGGACCCCACAGATACGCAGTATTTT
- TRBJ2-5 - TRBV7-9 CASSTATRLVLVTQYF TGTGCCAGCAGCACCGCCACTAGGTTGGTTCTAGTGACCCAGTACTTC
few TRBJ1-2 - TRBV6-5 CASSPKPTATYGYTF TGTGCCAGCAGTCCCAAACCTACAGCCACCTATGGCTACACCTTC
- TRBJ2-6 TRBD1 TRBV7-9 CASLEGDRAGSGANVLTF TGTGCCAGCTTAGAGGGGGACAGGGCTGGTTCTGGGGCCAACGTCCTGACTTTC
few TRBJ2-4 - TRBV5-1 CASSAGAGSKNIQYF TGCGCCAGCAGCGCCGGGGCGGGATCCAAAAACATTCAGTACTTC
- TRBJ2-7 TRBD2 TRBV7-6 CASSLVASGGRSSYEQYF TGTGCCAGCAGCTTAGTGGCTAGCGGGGGGCGGAGCTCCTACGAGCAGTACTTC
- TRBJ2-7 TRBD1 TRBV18 CASSRGQGRVEQYF TGTGCCAGCTCACGGGGACAGGGGCGGGTCGAGCAGTACTTC
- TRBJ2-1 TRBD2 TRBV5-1 CASSLSGDRGNEQFF TGCGCCAGCAGCTTGAGCGGGGACCGAGGAAATGAGCAGTTCTTC
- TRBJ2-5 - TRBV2 CASRETSLTLETQYF TGTGCCAGCAGGGAGACTAGTCTTACCCTAGAGACCCAGTACTTC
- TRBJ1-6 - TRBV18 CASSPKGGDSPLHF TGTGCCAGCTCACCAAAGGGAGGGGATTCACCCCTCCACTTT